The 29 T cell receptor beta chains listed next were all sequenced from one sample in a study of shared clonotypes between healthy human individuals. The table came from immunoSEQ multiplex PCR; TCRdb's copy has only in-frame clones and leaves some out. This table holds hundreds of thousands of clones, roughly 96% found once. Terminally differentiated effector memory CD45RA+ cells were excluded by CCR7 positive selection of CD45RO-negative cells. Sequencing was carried out using naive CD8+ T cells sorted from blood. These receptors were obtained from a woman under 40 in good health.

As DNA, the CDR3 is TGTGCCAGCAGCCTGACTAGCGGGTGGCAAGAGACCCAGTACTTC. Amino acid sequence: CASSLTSGWQETQYF. The chain employs TRBV27 and TRBJ2-5; 10 bases agree with TRBD2. Germline-derived CDR1 and CDR2 are MNHEY and SMNVEV (reference sequence). This CDR3 has 15 amino acids. After removal of 6 bases from V and 2 bases from J, the junction contained 6 bases not matched to a gene.

This chain links TRBV18 with TRBJ1-2; a possible D gene is TRBD1 (5 bases). Trimming took 3 bases from V and 4 from J, leaving 21 bases between them. The CDR3 loop spans 17 amino acids. Germline V gene sequence: CDR1 KGHSH, CDR2 LQKENI. In nucleotides, the CDR3 is TGTGCCAGCTCACCGCCATCAACGTCAGGGTATTTCTATGGCTACACCTTC. This gives the protein CASSPPSTSGYFYGYTF. Filled out from reference TRBV18 and TRBJ1-2, the complete variable domain reads NAGVMQNPRHLVRRRGQEARLRCSPMKGHSHVYWYRQLPEEGLKFMVYLQKENIIDESGMPKERFSAEFPKEGPSILRIQQVVRGDSAAYFCASSPPSTSGYFYGYTFGSGTRLTVV.

This clone was detected once. The V call is TRBV28, the J call TRBJ2-1; weak D call: TRBD1 (5 bases). CDR1 and CDR2 (germline): MDHEN, SYDVKM. Deletions cut 5 bases from V and 3 bases from J, with 23 bases between. The CDR3 runs 18 residues. CDR3 amino acids: CASSSIRVSHHNYNEQFF. DNA of the CDR3: TGTGCCAGCAGTAGTATCAGGGTTTCGCACCATAACTACAATGAGCAGTTCTTC.

V is TRBV6-6 and J is TRBJ1-2, with 7 bases aligning to TRBD1. The V gene end was trimmed by 5 bases and the J gene end by 4 bases; junction bases not matched to a gene: 7. The germline V gene has CDR1 MNHNY and CDR2 SVGAGI (reference sequence). The CDR3 extends over 14 amino acids. CDR3 region: CASSTGASIYGYTF. DNA for the CDR3: TGTGCCAGCAGTACAGGGGCCTCCATCTATGGCTACACCTTC.

This clone has only a few counts. The chain couples TRBV5-6 to TRBJ2-1; D is uncertain. This CDR3 is built from 14 residues. V was cut by 7 bases and J by 5 bases, with 16 bases left in between. The V gene's germline CDR1 is SGHDT and CDR2 YYEEEE. CDR3 in amino acids: CASLPGLVDNEQFF. As DNA, the CDR3 is TGTGCCAGCCTGCCGGGTCTTGTCGACAATGAGCAGTTCTTC.

With regard to this clone: Other DNA sequences in the same sample also yield this CDR3. The chain has TRBV27 and TRBJ2-5; 12 positions agree with TRBD2. The CDR3 runs 15 residues. The germline V gene has CDR1 MNHEY and CDR2 SMNVEV (reference sequence). The V gene end was trimmed by 5 bases and the J gene end by 5 bases; junction bases not matched to a gene: 6. Written as DNA, the CDR3 is TGTGCCAGCAGTCCCGGGACTAGCGGGCGGGAGACCCAGTACTTC. Translating it yields CASSPGTSGRETQYF.

The chain recombines TRBV11-3 with TRBJ2-3; 7 bases match TRBD2. The CDR3 covers 14 residues. Germline loops: CDR1 SGHNT, CDR2 YENEEA. With V trimmed by 3 bases and J by 2 bases, 2 bases remained unmatched. The CDR3 reads CASSFGLDTDTQYF. In DNA form, the CDR3 reads TGTGCCAGCAGCTTCGGACTAGACACAGATACGCAGTATTTT.

The chain has TRBV19 and TRBJ2-7; maybe TRBD1 (6 bases). Per germline, CDR1 LNHDA and CDR2 SQIVND (reference sequence). The CDR3 is 15 residues long. The germline V and J ends were trimmed by 3 bases and 5 bases, with 17 bases remaining between them. In nucleotides, the CDR3 is TGTGCCAGTAGTATGGGGGCGGGCAGGGGCCACGAGCAGTACTTC. Amino acid sequence: CASSMGAGRGHEQYF.

The rearrangement uses TRBV27 and TRBJ2-7; D unclear. The CDR3 totals 13 residues. The V and J ends lost 2 bases and 5 bases respectively, with 10 bases between them. Germline CDR1 reads MNHEY; CDR2 reads SMNVEV (reference sequence). The CDR3 is CASSLNPRHEQYF. CDR3 nucleotide sequence: TGTGCCAGCAGTTTAAATCCTCGACACGAGCAGTACTTC.

The chain has TRBV9 and TRBJ2-7; 8 bases agree with TRBD1. The CDR3 is 15 residues long. V trimming: 3 bases; J trimming: 4 bases; junction bases outside the gene matches: 9. In germline, CDR1 is SGDLS, CDR2 YYNGEE. The CDR3 DNA is TGTGCCAGCAGCGCCGCAGGGGGCAGGTTATACGAGCAGTACTTC. Translating gives CASSAAGGRLYEQYF.

The chain carries TRBV5-6 and TRBJ1-5, with D unresolved. The CDR3 spans 13 residues. Germline-derived CDR1 and CDR2 are SGHDT and YYEEEE. The ends were cut back, 0 bases at V and 7 bases at J, with 8 bases in the middle. Written as DNA, the CDR3 is TGTGCCAGCAGCTTGGTTGGGCGGCAGCCCCAGCATTTT. Its protein product is CASSLVGRQPQHF.

Worth noting for this clone: Different DNA sequences within this sample yield the same CDR3. The rearrangement joins TRBV27 to TRBJ2-2; TRBD1 might be the D (5 bases). V lost 3 bases, J lost 4 bases, and 9 bases lay in between. CDR1 MNHEY and CDR2 SMNVEV come from the germline V gene (reference sequence). The length of the CDR3 is 14 residues. CDR3 loop: CASSFAGRTGELFF. The CDR3 DNA follows: TGTGCCAGCAGTTTCGCAGGGCGCACCGGGGAGCTGTTTTTT.

J is TRBJ1-1 and V is TRBV29-1, with a weak D call TRBD1 (6 bases). V lost 5 bases, J lost 4 bases, and 20 bases lay in between. CDR1 and CDR2 (germline): SQVTM, ANQGSEA. The CDR3 totals 15 residues. CDR3 nucleotides: TGCAGCGTTCCACGCCCGCGGGGGGCGCCCACTGAAGCTTTCTTT. It is translated as CSVPRPRGAPTEAFF.

About this clone: Other DNA sequences in the sample encode the same CDR3. This chain joins TRBV27 and TRBJ2-4; weak D call: TRBD1 (5 bases). V lost 2 bases and J 0 bases, leaving 8 bases between the germline ends. The CDR3 spans 15 residues. The V gene's germline CDR1 is MNHEY and CDR2 SMNVEV (reference sequence). The CDR3 loop is CASSLAGLAKNIQYF. CDR3 in DNA: TGTGCCAGCAGTTTAGCAGGGTTAGCCAAAAACATTCAGTACTTC.

The chain links TRBV5-1 to TRBJ1-1; D possibly corresponds to TRBD1 (5 bases). Trimming took off 1 base at V and 0 bases at J, with 19 bases between the two ends. The germline V gene encodes CDR1 SGHRS and CDR2 YFSETQ. This CDR3 comprises 18 residues. The CDR3 sequence is CASSLFERKRGMNTEAFF. DNA of the CDR3: TGCGCCAGCAGCTTGTTTGAACGCAAGCGGGGCATGAACACTGAAGCTTTCTTT.

As to this clone: Other DNA sequences of this sample code for an identical CDR3. This chain connects TRBV30 to TRBJ2-3, with D unresolved. The germline CDR1 and CDR2 sequences are GTSNPN and SVGIG (reference sequence). V lost 0 bases and J lost 0, with 4 bases in between. CDR3 length equals 13 residues. The CDR3 loop reads CAWSVLSTDTQYF. The CDR3 nucleotides read TGTGCCTGGAGTGTACTGAGCACAGATACGCAGTATTTT.

The chain uses TRBV5-4 and TRBJ1-1; maybe TRBD1 (6 bases). From germline, CDR1 is SGHNT and CDR2 YYREEE (reference sequence). The V end was cut by 2 bases, the J end by 6 bases, with 11 bases between. The CDR3 contains 13 residues. CDR3 bases: TGTGCCAGCAGCTTTACAGGGTCCCCTGAAGCTTTCTTT. Translation gives CASSFTGSPEAFF. Looking up the rest from reference TRBV5-4 and TRBJ1-1 gives the full variable domain: ETGVTQSPTHLIKTRGQQVTLRCSSQSGHNTVSWYQQALGQGPQFIFQYYREEENGRGNFPPRFSGLQFPNYSSELNVNALELDDSALYLCASSFTGSPEAFFGQGTRLTVV.

The V call is TRBV7-3, the J call TRBJ1-4; D is unresolved. Germline V lookup: CDR1 SGHTA, CDR2 FQGTGA. The CDR3 loop spans 15 amino acids. The ends were cut back, 3 bases at V and 3 bases at J, with 11 bases in the middle. The CDR3 here is CASSLGNGANEKLFF. The CDR3 DNA reads as TGTGCCAGCAGCTTGGGTAACGGGGCTAATGAAAAACTGTTTTTT.

The chain uses TRBV4-1 and TRBJ2-1; D possibly corresponds to TRBD2 (5 bases). V was pared by 6 bases and J by 4 bases, with 10 bases between. This CDR3 is built from 13 residues. Germline CDR1 reads MGHRA; CDR2 reads YSYEKL. CDR3 amino acids: CASSTREYNEQFF. In DNA, the CDR3 is TGCGCCAGCAGTACTAGGGAATACAATGAGCAGTTCTTC.

The V and J genes are TRBV7-2 and TRBJ2-1; 12 nucleotides align to TRBD2. The CDR3 runs 19 residues. Per the germline V gene, CDR1 is SGHTA and CDR2 is FQGNSA. Trimming took 3 bases from V and 0 from J; bases not matched to a gene: 9. CDR3 protein: CASSFWLAGGKSSYNEQFF. CDR3 DNA: TGTGCCAGCAGCTTTTGGCTAGCGGGAGGGAAAAGCTCCTACAATGAGCAGTTCTTC.

The chain uses TRBV4-1 and TRBJ2-1; 12 positions agree with TRBD2. J gave up 6 bases and V 4 bases, and 1 base lay outside the gene matches. Germline CDR1 MGHRA, CDR2 YSYEKL. CDR3 length: 14 amino acids. The CDR3 is CASSPGLAGNEQFF. The CDR3 coding sequence is TGCGCCAGCAGCCCGGGACTAGCGGGCAATGAGCAGTTCTTC.

The rearrangement joins TRBV28 to TRBJ1-1; TRBD1 agrees at 7 bases. V shed 5 bases, J shed 4 bases, and the junction held 1 base outside the gene matches. The germline gives CDR1 MDHEN, CDR2 SYDVKM. The CDR3 is made up of 12 amino acids. The CDR3 sequence is CASSEGATEAFF. The CDR3 DNA reads as TGTGCCAGCAGTGAGGGGGCCACTGAAGCTTTCTTT. The full variable domain, completed using reference TRBV28 and TRBJ1-1, is DVKVTQSSRYLVKRTGEKVFLECVQDMDHENMFWYRQDPGLGLRLIYFSYDVKMKEKGDIPEGYSVSREKKERFSLILESASTNQTSMYLCASSEGATEAFFGQGTRLTVV.

J is TRBJ1-2 and V is TRBV5-6; 9 nucleotides match TRBD1. The ends lost 3 bases at V and 4 bases at J; junction bases unmatched: 4. Germline CDR1 SGHDT, CDR2 YYEEEE. The length of the CDR3 is 14 residues. In nucleotides, the CDR3 is TGTGCCAGCAGCTCGGGACAGGGCACCTATGGCTACACCTTC. Amino acids: CASSSGQGTYGYTF.

This clone has just one count. The rearrangement uses TRBV4-2 and TRBJ2-5; the match to TRBD2 covers 10 bases. The germline CDR1 and CDR2 sequences are LGHNA and YNFKEQ. V lost 0 bases and J lost 9; bases outside the gene matches: 10. The CDR3 extends over 16 amino acids. The CDR3 bases are TGTGCCAGCAGCCAAGATACCGGTAGCGGGAGGTTTGCCCAGTACTTC. Its protein is CASSQDTGSGRFAQYF.

CDR3 DNA: TGTGCCAGCAGTTTAGGGGGCCATGTGGGCTACACCTTC. It translates to CASSLGGHVGYTF. The rearrangement links TRBV27 to TRBJ1-2, with D perhaps matching TRBD1 (6 bases). Germline lookup yields CDR1 MNHEY and CDR2 SMNVEV (reference sequence). Trimming stripped 2 bases from V and 8 bases from J, with 12 bases between. This CDR3 is 13 amino acids long.

The rearrangement uses TRBV7-9 and TRBJ2-7; the match to TRBD2 covers 9 bases. The germline gives CDR1 SEHNR, CDR2 FQNEAQ (reference sequence). J gave up 7 bases and V 4 bases, and 8 bases lay outside the gene matches. The CDR3 has 14 residues. The CDR3: CASSSLAGAGEQYF. DNA of the CDR3: TGTGCCAGCAGCTCATTAGCGGGAGCGGGAGAGCAGTACTTC.

The table lists this clone with a count of one. The V call is TRBV5-8, the J call TRBJ2-7; TRBD1 is a possible D gene (6 bases). The V gene's germline CDR1 is SGHTS and CDR2 YDEGEE. This CDR3 is 13 amino acids long. Trimming took off 2 bases at V and 2 bases at J, with 8 bases between the two ends. The CDR3 bases are TGTGCCAGCAGCTTACAGGGAACCTACGAGCAGTACTTC. It translates to CASSLQGTYEQYF.

This sequence joins TRBV5-6 and TRBJ2-7; weak D call: TRBD1 (7 bases). Trimming left V 1 base short and J 1 base short, with 15 bases between. The CDR3 runs 16 residues. Germline V gives CDR1 SGHDT, CDR2 YYEEEE. The CDR3 sequence: CASSLRLGGQSYEQYF. In nucleotides, the CDR3 is TGTGCCAGCAGCTTGAGGTTGGGGGGACAGTCCTACGAGCAGTACTTC.

This sequence joins TRBV28 and TRBJ2-2, with D unclear. The CDR3 loop spans 13 amino acids. V was trimmed by 4 bases and J by 4 bases, leaving 7 bases between them. CDR1 is MDHEN and CDR2 is SYDVKM in the germline V gene. Written as DNA, the CDR3 is TGTGCCAGCAGTTCTGCCACCACCGGGGAGCTGTTTTTT. Translating it yields CASSSATTGELFF.